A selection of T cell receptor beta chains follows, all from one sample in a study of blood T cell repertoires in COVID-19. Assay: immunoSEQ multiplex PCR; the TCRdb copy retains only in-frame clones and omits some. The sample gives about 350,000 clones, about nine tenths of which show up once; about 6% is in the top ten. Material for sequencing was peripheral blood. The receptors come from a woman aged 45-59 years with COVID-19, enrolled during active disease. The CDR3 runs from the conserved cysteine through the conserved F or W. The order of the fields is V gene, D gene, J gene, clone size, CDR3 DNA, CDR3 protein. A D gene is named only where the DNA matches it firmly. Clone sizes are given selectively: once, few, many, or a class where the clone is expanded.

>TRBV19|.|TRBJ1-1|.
TGTGCCAGTAGTATTTGGCAGGGGTTCACTGAAGCTTTCTTT
CASSIWQGFTEAFF
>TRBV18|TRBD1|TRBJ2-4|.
TGTGCCAGCTCACCTTACCGAACAGGGGTCGATAGCATTCAGTACTTC
CASSPYRTGVDSIQYF
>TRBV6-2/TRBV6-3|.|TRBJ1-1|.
TGTGCCAGCAGTTACGGGGAGGGAATGAACACTGAAGCTTTCTTT
CASSYGEGMNTEAFF
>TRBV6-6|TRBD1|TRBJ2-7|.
TGTGCCAGCACTGAGACAGGGTTAAACTACGAGCAGTACTTC
CASTETGLNYEQYF
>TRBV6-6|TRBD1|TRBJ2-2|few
TGTGCCAGCAGTCCTCGACAGGGTGCAGAGTTCCTGTTTTTT
CASSPRQGAEFLFF
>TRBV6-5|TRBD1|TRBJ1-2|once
TGTGCCAGCAACCCGACAGGGGGCACGAACTATGGCTACACCTTC
CASNPTGGTNYGYTF
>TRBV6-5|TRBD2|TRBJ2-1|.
TGTGCCAGCAGTTACCCGGGACTAGCCCCGTTCTTC
CASSYPGLAPFF
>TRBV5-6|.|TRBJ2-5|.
TGTGCCAGCTTTGGACAGACACAAGAGACCCAGTACTTC
CASFGQTQETQYF
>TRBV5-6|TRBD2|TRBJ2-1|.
TGTGCCAGCAGCTTGTTAGCGGGAGTGGCCGGGGATGAGCAGTTCTTC
CASSLLAGVAGDEQFF
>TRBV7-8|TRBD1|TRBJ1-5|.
TGTGCCAGCAGCTCTATCGAGCTAGGACAGGGTGGTCAGCCCCAGCATTTT
CASSSIELGQGGQPQHF
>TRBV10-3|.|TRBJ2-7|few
TGTGCCATCAGGGATGAAAGGCTAGCCTACGAGCAGTACTTC
CAIRDERLAYEQYF
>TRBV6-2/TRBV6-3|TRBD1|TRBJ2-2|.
TGTGCCAGCAGCAACCCCGGGACAGGGAGGACCGGGGAGCTGTTTTTT
CASSNPGTGRTGELFF
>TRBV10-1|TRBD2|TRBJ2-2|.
TGCGCCAGCAGTGAGTCGTTGACTAGCGGGAGTTTAGTCGGGAACACCGGGGAGCTGTTTTTT
CASSESLTSGSLVGNTGELFF
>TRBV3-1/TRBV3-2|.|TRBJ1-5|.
TGTGCCAGCAGCCCAACACCAGCGTATAGCAATCAGCCCCAGCATTTT
CASSPTPAYSNQPQHF
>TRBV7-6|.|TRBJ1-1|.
TGTGCCAGCAGCTTAGAAGGCTCGGGGTACACTGAAGCTTTCTTT
CASSLEGSGYTEAFF
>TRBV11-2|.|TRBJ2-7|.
TGTGCCAGCAGCTTAGTGGTCAGGCCGAGCTCCTACGAGCAGTACTTC
CASSLVVRPSSYEQYF
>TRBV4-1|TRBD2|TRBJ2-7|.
TGCGCCAGCAGCCACGGACTAGCGGGAACCTACGAGCAGTACTTC
CASSHGLAGTYEQYF
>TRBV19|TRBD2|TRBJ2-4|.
TGTGCCAGTAGTACCCCCTCCAGCACGTGGGAGGGATTTGCCAAAAACATTCAGTACTTC
CASSTPSSTWEGFAKNIQYF
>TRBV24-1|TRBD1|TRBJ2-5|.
TGTGCCACCAGTGTTACTCACAGGGGCGTAGAGACCCAGTACTTC
CATSVTHRGVETQYF
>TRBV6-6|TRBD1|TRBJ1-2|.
TGTGCCAGCAGTCCCGACAGGGGCTATGGCTACACCTTC
CASSPDRGYGYTF
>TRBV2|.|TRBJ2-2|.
TGTGCCAGCAGCCCCTTTGTGGAGCTGTTTTTT
CASSPFVELFF
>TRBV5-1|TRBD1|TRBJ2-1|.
TGCGCCAGCAGCTCAACAGGGGGCGCAAACAATGAGCAGTTCTTC
CASSSTGGANNEQFF
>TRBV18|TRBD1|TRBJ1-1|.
TGTGCCAGCTCACCTACCAGGGGGCTTAACACTGAAGCTTTCTTT
CASSPTRGLNTEAFF
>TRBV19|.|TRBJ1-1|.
TGTGCCAGTAGTATTCAGGGTACCACTGAAGCTTTCTTT
CASSIQGTTEAFF
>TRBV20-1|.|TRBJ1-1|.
TGCAGTGCTAGTGGCTGGAGGGGTCTGAACACTGAAGCTTTCTTT
CSASGWRGLNTEAFF
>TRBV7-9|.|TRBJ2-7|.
TGTGCCAGCAGCTTAGTGGAAAGCGGACTCTCCTACGAGCAGTACTTC
CASSLVESGLSYEQYF
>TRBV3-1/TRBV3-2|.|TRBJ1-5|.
TGTGCCAGCAGCCAAAAGACTGTGACGGGACAGCCCCAGCATTTT
CASSQKTVTGQPQHF
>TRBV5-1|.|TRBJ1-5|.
TGCGCCAGCAGCTTGACAGGGATTGACCAGCCCCAGCATTTT
CASSLTGIDQPQHF